This T cell receptor (beta chain) was identified during a study of T cell repertoires in cytomegalovirus infection. Comments on this clonotype: The antigen is not known.

Looked up from germline, CDR1 is SGHVS and CDR2 is FNYEAQ. With V trimmed by 1 base and J by 3 bases, 6 bases remained unmatched. The CDR3 loop spans 15 amino acids. TCRdb reprocessed the reads via MiXCR and lists one record per CDR3 protein. The sample carries approximately 110,000 distinct CDR3 sequences, about 32% recorded once. The sequence came from a human donor in good health (CMV status not recorded). Some clones in this sample may be carry-over from other donors' samples. Sequencing was performed on CD8+ T cells from cultured PBMCs, taken from culture after CMV antigen stimulation. The V call is TRBV7-6, the J call TRBJ2-7; 7 nucleotides line up with TRBD1. The CDR3 DNA follows: TGTGCCAGCAGCTTAGGGTCAGGGGGAATCTACGAGCAGTACTTC. Its translation is CASSLGSGGIYEQYF.